Each of the 6 T cell receptor beta chains below was sequenced from the same sample in a study of lymphopenia after photon versus proton radiotherapy. The table came from immunoSEQ multiplex PCR; TCRdb's copy has only in-frame clones and leaves some out. Here the sample spans approximately 22,000 clones, around 85% being singletons. Sequenced material: peripheral blood, taken from a patient treated with photon-based radiotherapy. These receptors were obtained from a man between 60 and 70 years old with pancreatic cancer.

The J gene is TRBJ2-1, the V gene TRBV5-1, with 12 bases identical to TRBD2. The CDR3 totals 16 residues. After removal of 3 bases from V and 9 bases from J, the junction contained 10 bases not matched to a gene. Germline CDR1 is SGHRS and CDR2 is YFSETQ. The CDR3 spells CASSSYLAGGLFEQFF. The CDR3 DNA follows: TGCGCCAGCAGCTCCTACCTAGCGGGGGGGCTCTTTGAGCAGTTCTTC.

The V and J genes are TRBV6-1 and TRBJ2-2, with D unresolved. The germline V gene has CDR1 MNHNS and CDR2 SASEGT. V gave up 6 bases and J gave up 5 bases, with 4 bases separating them. The CDR3 has 11 amino acids. CDR3 in amino acids: CASRRTGELFF. CDR3 DNA: TGTGCCAGCAGACGAACCGGGGAGCTGTTTTTT.

The V and J genes are TRBV5-6 and TRBJ1-6, with TRBD1 as a possible D gene (6 bases). Trimming removed 5 bases at V and 7 bases at J, with 16 bases between. This CDR3 spans 15 amino acids. Germline V lookup: CDR1 SGHDT, CDR2 YYEEEE. CDR3 protein: CASRSGTGRNSPLHF. The CDR3 DNA is TGTGCCAGCAGGTCGGGAACAGGGAGGAATTCACCCCTCCACTTT.

This clone was observed a few times. The V call is TRBV6-4, the J call TRBJ2-2, with 8 bases fitting TRBD2. The CDR3 runs to 14 residues. V shed 6 bases and J 7 bases; nucleotides not matched to a gene: 7. In germline, CDR1 is MRHNA, CDR2 SNTAGT. The CDR3 DNA reads TGTGCCAGCAGCGCTATAGCGGGGATCGGGGAGCTGTTTTTT. This encodes CASSAIAGIGELFF.

This chain joins TRBV30 and TRBJ1-2; D not certain. Germline-derived CDR1 and CDR2 are GTSNPN and SVGIG (reference sequence). Trimming took off 0 bases at V and 2 bases at J, with 7 bases between the two ends. The CDR3 runs to 13 residues. The CDR3 sequence: CAWSVLVNYGYTF. In DNA, the CDR3 is TGTGCCTGGAGTGTACTGGTGAACTATGGCTACACCTTC.

V gene TRBV11-1 combines with J gene TRBJ1-2; unclear D gene. With 2 bases removed from V and 0 bases from J, the gap between germline ends came to 4 bases. The CDR3 contains 13 residues. Germline-derived CDR1 and CDR2 are SGHAT and FQDESV (reference sequence). The CDR3 is CASSLPPNYGYTF. The CDR3 nucleotides are TGTGCCAGCAGCTTACCCCCTAACTATGGCTACACCTTC.